This paragraph covers one T cell receptor (beta chain) sequence. This sample was taken from a study of cytomegalovirus exposure and HLA in healthy donors. The PCR ran on 60 Vbeta and 13 Jbeta primers. Using immunoSEQ multiplex PCR, the repertoire was profiled, and TCRdb retains in-frame clones only, with some absent. The sample lists 150,000 to 200,000 clones, 80% to 90% occurring once. The sequenced material came from PBMCs. This receptor was identified in a girl aged 10 to 17 in good health and CMV-seropositive.

The CDR3 protein is CASSYSQETQYF. The CDR3 nucleotides read TGTGCCAGCAGTTACAGTCAAGAGACCCAGTACTTC. The chain links TRBV21-1 to TRBJ2-5; the table's D call, TRBD1, was not checked against the DNA. TRBV21-1 is tagged as a pseudogene. This CDR3 is built from 12 residues.